This is a list of T cell receptor beta chains from one sample in a study of response to subunit inactivated influenza vaccine. MiXCR was run by TCRdb on the RT-PCR reads, yielding one entry per CDR3 protein. Found here are around 650,000 distinct CDR3 sequences, less than 20% of them singletons; the top ten hold about 9.9%. The sample here was PBMCs from blood, taken 12 days after vaccination. The receptors here all came from a man aged 45-65 years who received an inactivated influenza vaccine. Each CDR3 is given with its conserved first and last residue. Each record gives: J gene, V gene, CDR3 protein.

j_call: TRBJ2-3; v_call: TRBV28; cdr3_aa: CASSPGPNTDTQYF
j_call: TRBJ2-1; v_call: TRBV7-9; cdr3_aa: CASSLALRTEHYNEQFF
j_call: TRBJ1-2; v_call: TRBV5-1; cdr3_aa: CASSWTGTGAYGYTF
j_call: TRBJ1-2; v_call: TRBV6-6; cdr3_aa: CASSPNAGYGYTF
j_call: TRBJ1-1; v_call: TRBV5-5; cdr3_aa: CASSLELGGTGTEAFF
j_call: TRBJ1-6; v_call: TRBV7-2; cdr3_aa: CASSWTGSTNSPLHF
j_call: TRBJ2-7; v_call: TRBV5-5; cdr3_aa: CASSSQTGAYEQYF
j_call: TRBJ2-3; v_call: TRBV27; cdr3_aa: CASSNIGDTQYF
j_call: TRBJ2-2; v_call: TRBV2; cdr3_aa: CAISYSPTGQASGELFF
j_call: TRBJ1-1; v_call: TRBV5-1; cdr3_aa: CASSLIAGNLNTEAFF
j_call: TRBJ2-7; v_call: TRBV12-5; cdr3_aa: CASGFRTVYSYEQYF
j_call: TRBJ2-7; v_call: TRBV20-1; cdr3_aa: CSAARVEDEQYF
j_call: TRBJ2-1; v_call: TRBV12-5; cdr3_aa: CASGLGDNEQFF
j_call: TRBJ2-7; v_call: TRBV5-1; cdr3_aa: CASSLALAKGEQYF
j_call: TRBJ2-7; v_call: TRBV6-2/TRBV6-3; cdr3_aa: CASTPGTDRSYEQYF
j_call: TRBJ2-1; v_call: TRBV5-1; cdr3_aa: CASSWTPHGGVRGNEQFF
j_call: TRBJ2-6; v_call: TRBV10-3; cdr3_aa: CAISEFQGRSGANVLTF
j_call: TRBJ1-1; v_call: TRBV7-6; cdr3_aa: CASSLEGNWNTEAFF
j_call: TRBJ2-1; v_call: TRBV7-6; cdr3_aa: CASSSLAGLAESSYNEQFF
j_call: TRBJ2-3; v_call: TRBV20-1; cdr3_aa: CSARPGRRADTQYF
j_call: TRBJ2-5; v_call: TRBV7-2; cdr3_aa: CASSMGLQETQYF
j_call: TRBJ2-3; v_call: TRBV25-1; cdr3_aa: CASSEFTRASTDTQYF
j_call: TRBJ1-5; v_call: TRBV28; cdr3_aa: CASRTGNSWGQPQHF
j_call: TRBJ1-6; v_call: TRBV11-2; cdr3_aa: CASSLGRGGNSPLHF
j_call: TRBJ2-7; v_call: TRBV20-1; cdr3_aa: CSASLGPMGYEQYF
j_call: TRBJ2-5; v_call: TRBV7-2; cdr3_aa: CASSTRTGGWETQYF
j_call: TRBJ2-5; v_call: TRBV20-1; cdr3_aa: CSASKASGSKQTQYF
j_call: TRBJ2-3; v_call: TRBV10-3; cdr3_aa: CAISEASGTDTQYF
j_call: TRBJ2-1; v_call: TRBV28; cdr3_aa: CASRPGGSYNEQFF
j_call: TRBJ2-2; v_call: TRBV15; cdr3_aa: CATSRVRANTGELFF
j_call: TRBJ1-6; v_call: TRBV7-9; cdr3_aa: CASSPRGEISPLHF
j_call: TRBJ1-1; v_call: TRBV20-1; cdr3_aa: CSARSALTEAFF
j_call: TRBJ2-2; v_call: TRBV7-2; cdr3_aa: CASSTGLAGTGELFF
j_call: TRBJ2-4; v_call: TRBV7-9; cdr3_aa: CASSFKDRDGDIQYF
j_call: TRBJ2-1; v_call: TRBV18; cdr3_aa: CASSPGQGWINEQFF
j_call: TRBJ2-7; v_call: TRBV5-1; cdr3_aa: CASGPGGEATYEQYF
j_call: TRBJ1-1; v_call: TRBV5-1; cdr3_aa: CASSPGTRNTEAFF
j_call: TRBJ2-7; v_call: TRBV5-1; cdr3_aa: CASSFGGNEQYF
j_call: TRBJ2-1; v_call: TRBV20-1; cdr3_aa: CSAQRDYPYNEQFF
j_call: TRBJ1-5; v_call: TRBV15; cdr3_aa: CATSYGTANQPQHF
j_call: TRBJ2-1; v_call: TRBV7-8; cdr3_aa: CASVSTSSYNEQFF
j_call: TRBJ2-2; v_call: TRBV5-1; cdr3_aa: CASSLSGALNTGELFF
j_call: TRBJ2-5; v_call: TRBV7-2; cdr3_aa: CASSTKAGRETQYF
j_call: TRBJ2-7; v_call: TRBV7-9; cdr3_aa: CASSLAPVAGSYEQYF
j_call: TRBJ2-7; v_call: TRBV20-1; cdr3_aa: CSARTSGSYEQYF
j_call: TRBJ2-2; v_call: TRBV9; cdr3_aa: CASSVDIGGVDTGELFF
j_call: TRBJ2-1; v_call: TRBV7-2; cdr3_aa: CASSLDEGEQFF
j_call: TRBJ2-1; v_call: TRBV24-1; cdr3_aa: CATSGLAASSYNEQFF
j_call: TRBJ1-6; v_call: TRBV27; cdr3_aa: CASSQTWGSNSPLHF
j_call: TRBJ2-7; v_call: TRBV29-1; cdr3_aa: CSARGAGGSYEQYF
j_call: TRBJ2-2; v_call: TRBV6-2/TRBV6-3; cdr3_aa: CASSKLRDGPKLFF